This T cell receptor (beta chain) appears in the sequencing data of a study of T cells in Graves' hyperthyroidism and ophthalmopathy (dated by TCRdb to between 2018 and 2020). Regarding the research as a whole: Peripheral blood samples were taken at initial diagnosis, before any treatment was given. TCR V-J signatures able to tell the groups apart were searched for in a discovery cohort of 90 to 100 patients, of whom around 42 had Graves' ophthalmopathy and 55 to 60 had stable Graves' hyperthyroidism. Whether ophthalmopathy could be predicted prospectively was tested in an independent validation cohort made up of roughly 19 hyperthyroidism patients plus 17 patients who later progressed to ophthalmopathy. The approximately 100 discovery patients were divided at random into training and test sets in a 7:3 ratio. In addition, the study compared T-cell repertoires in thyroid tissue and in blood from several Graves' hyperthyroidism patients. After sampling, hyperthyroidism patients received methimazole starting at 30 mg daily, and ophthalmopathy patients received high-dose intravenous methylprednisolone. TCR Vbeta CDR3 sequencing of roughly 140 peripheral blood samples (under 45 ophthalmopathy, roughly 72 hyperthyroidism and roughly 17 progressor patients) is reported in the paper.

The TCR beta CDR3 regions were amplified from the RNA transcripts. The first round of RT-PCR for the TCR CDR3 was performed with the HTBI primer set and the Qiagen OneStep RT-PCR kit. The libraries were constructed in a second round of multiplex PCR and then size-selected and purified. The libraries were sequenced on an Illumina HiSeq2000 using paired-end 100 bp reads. The original methods were these. SOAPnuke was used to process the raw data, throwing out any read that contained adapters or uncalled bases, had a mean Phred below 15, or lacked an exact constant-primer or identifier match. COPE v1.2.5 was used to merge the high-quality paired reads, and each unique nucleotide sequence was defined as a clonotype. MiTCR v1.1 was used to align clonotypes to the IMGT TRBV, TRBD and TRBJ reference segments. Only V-J combinations with frequency above 0.0001, covering about 99% of repertoires, were analysed. A TCS score was defined as the ratio between F50 (clonal expansion) and ExV (chaos), using BLOSUM62-based TCRdist between CDR3 peptides within each V-J. Welch's t-statistics and random forest reduced several hundred V-J features to roughly 13, which were used in a naive Bayes classifier (R e1071). The public sequencing data were trimmed at Q25 with fastp and processed into clonotypes with MiXCR by TCRdb, which kept only in-frame beta chains. Under each unique CDR3 protein, matching rows form one entry showing the most common genes and DNA. The V and J calls were determined by TCRdb, not by the authors. For this sample there are a few hundred thousand distinct CDR3 sequences; about a sixth appear just once. The ten largest make up less than 70% of the sample.

In the ophthalmopathy patients, disease was moderately to severely active, with a Clinical Activity Score of 3 or more, a NOSPECS grade of 4 or more, and a duration of less than 3 months. Exclusion was applied to patients with uncontrolled infections, other autoimmune diseases, pregnancy or lactation. Diagnoses were established on the basis of clinical symptoms, serum thyroxine and TRAb, thyroid ultrasound, and orbital computed tomography. Ficoll-Paque density gradient centrifugation was used to isolate PBMCs from approximately 10 ml of fresh peripheral blood. Total RNA was extracted with Trizol reagent, and quality was checked on an Agilent 2100 Bioanalyzer. Ten or more counts support this clonotype. Its antigen remains unidentified. Base-call qualities are not available, and no considerably larger clone is one nucleotide away. Reading the germline V gene gives CDR1 SNHLY and CDR2 FYNNEI. V gives up 7 bases and J gives up 4 bases, and the segment between their germline ends measures 13 bases. From the cysteine up to the phenylalanine, the CDR3 has a length of 13 residues. The only DNA kept is the CDR3, 39 bases in frame from the first base.

What the work shows at the level of the full study, not this receptor alone: Sample size was not statistically predetermined, and investigators were not blinded to group allocation. In validation, the model predicted progression to ophthalmopathy with just under 71% sensitivity and around 72% specificity, a median of approximately 6.5 months before onset. Most expanded thyroid clonotypes (frequency above 0.001) were also detected in blood, suggesting blood repertoires may reflect thyroid immune responses. Ophthalmopathy was separated from stable hyperthyroidism by a 13 V-J signature model, with about 88% sensitivity and approximately 81% specificity obtained in cross-validation and 80%/75% obtained in testing.

The rearranged chain carries TRBV2 and TRBJ2-5, and perhaps TRBD1 as D gene, on 6 matching bases. This clonotype originated in a woman aged 55-75 years with Graves' ophthalmopathy. Sequencing input: blood. The CDR3 here reads CASIKQGSETQYF. The nucleotide sequence is TGTGCCAGCATTAAACAGGGCTCAGAGACCCAGTACTTC.